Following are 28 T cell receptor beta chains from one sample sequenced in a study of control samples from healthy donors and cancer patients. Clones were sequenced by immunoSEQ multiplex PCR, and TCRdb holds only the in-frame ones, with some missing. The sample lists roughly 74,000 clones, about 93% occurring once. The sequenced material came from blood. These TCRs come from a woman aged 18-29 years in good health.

The CDR3 DNA follows: TGTGCCAGCAGCTTGGGGGGACTAGCGGGAGTTTGGGAGCAGTTCTTC. It yields the protein CASSLGGLAGVWEQFF. The rearrangement joins TRBV5-4 to TRBJ2-1; 14 bases agree with TRBD2. V lost 0 bases to trimming and J lost 10 bases; unmatched junction nucleotides: 6. The CDR3 consists of 16 residues. In germline, CDR1 is SGHNT, CDR2 YYREEE (reference sequence).

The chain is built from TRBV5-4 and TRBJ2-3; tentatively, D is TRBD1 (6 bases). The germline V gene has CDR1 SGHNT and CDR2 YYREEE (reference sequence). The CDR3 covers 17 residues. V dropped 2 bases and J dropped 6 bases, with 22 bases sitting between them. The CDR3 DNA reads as TGTGCCAGCAGCTTAGAACTACAGGGAGTAGTCTCCGATACGCAGTATTTT. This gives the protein CASSLELQGVVSDTQYF.

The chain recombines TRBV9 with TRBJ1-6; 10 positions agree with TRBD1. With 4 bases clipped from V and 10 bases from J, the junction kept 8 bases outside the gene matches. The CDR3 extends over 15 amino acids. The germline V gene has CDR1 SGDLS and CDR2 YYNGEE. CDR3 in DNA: TGTGCCAGCAGCACTTCGACAGGGGGCGGCTCACCCCTCCACTTT. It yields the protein CASSTSTGGGSPLHF.

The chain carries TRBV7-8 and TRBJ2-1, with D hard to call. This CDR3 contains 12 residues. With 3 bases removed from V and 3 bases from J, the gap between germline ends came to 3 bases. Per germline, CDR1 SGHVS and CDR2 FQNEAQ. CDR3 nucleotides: TGTGCCAGCAGCTTTATCTACAATGAGCAGTTCTTC. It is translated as CASSFIYNEQFF.

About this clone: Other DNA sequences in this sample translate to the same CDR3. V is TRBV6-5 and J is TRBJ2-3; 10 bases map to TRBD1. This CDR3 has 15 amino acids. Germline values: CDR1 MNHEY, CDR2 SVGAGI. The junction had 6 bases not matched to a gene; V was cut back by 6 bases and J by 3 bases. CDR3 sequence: CASSRDRGGTDTQYF. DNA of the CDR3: TGTGCCAGCAGCAGGGACAGGGGAGGAACAGATACGCAGTATTTT.

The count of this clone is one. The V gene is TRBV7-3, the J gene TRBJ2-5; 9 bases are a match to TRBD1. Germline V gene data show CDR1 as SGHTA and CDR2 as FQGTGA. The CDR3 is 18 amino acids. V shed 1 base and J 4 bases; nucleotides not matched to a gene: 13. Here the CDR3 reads CASSLRGQGGPGRETQYF. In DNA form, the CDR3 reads TGTGCCAGCAGCTTAAGGGGACAGGGAGGCCCGGGAAGAGAGACCCAGTACTTC.

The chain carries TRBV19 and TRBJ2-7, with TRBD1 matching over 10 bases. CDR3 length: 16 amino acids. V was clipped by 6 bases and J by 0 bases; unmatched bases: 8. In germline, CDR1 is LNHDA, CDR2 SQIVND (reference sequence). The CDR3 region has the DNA TGTGCCAGTAGGCTCGCCGGGACAGGGGACTCCTACGAGCAGTACTTC. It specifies CASRLAGTGDSYEQYF.

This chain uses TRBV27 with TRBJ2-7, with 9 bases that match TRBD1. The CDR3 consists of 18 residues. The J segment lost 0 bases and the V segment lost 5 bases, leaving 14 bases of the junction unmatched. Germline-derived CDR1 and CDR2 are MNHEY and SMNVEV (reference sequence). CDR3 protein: CASSRDRAEGVLSYEQYF. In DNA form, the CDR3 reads TGTGCCAGCAGTCGGGACAGGGCAGAAGGGGTGCTCTCCTACGAGCAGTACTTC.

CDR3 amino acids: CASSQVGENTEAFF. CDR3 sequence (DNA): TGTGCCAGCAGCCAGGTAGGGGAGAACACTGAAGCTTTCTTT. The chain carries TRBV3-1 (or the pseudogene TRBV3-2) and TRBJ1-1; D perhaps matches TRBD1 (5 bases). Germline-derived CDR1 and CDR2 are LGHDT and YNNKEL (reference sequence). Trimming shortened V by 3 bases and J by 1 base, and 9 bases separated the two germline ends. The CDR3 is 14 residues long.

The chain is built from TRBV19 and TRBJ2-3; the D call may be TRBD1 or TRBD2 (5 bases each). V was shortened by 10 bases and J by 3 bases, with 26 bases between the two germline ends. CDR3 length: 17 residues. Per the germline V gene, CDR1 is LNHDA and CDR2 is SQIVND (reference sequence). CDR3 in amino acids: CATIPGTNRRRTDTQYF. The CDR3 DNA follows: TGTGCCACTATACCGGGGACGAACAGGAGGCGGACAGATACGCAGTATTTT.

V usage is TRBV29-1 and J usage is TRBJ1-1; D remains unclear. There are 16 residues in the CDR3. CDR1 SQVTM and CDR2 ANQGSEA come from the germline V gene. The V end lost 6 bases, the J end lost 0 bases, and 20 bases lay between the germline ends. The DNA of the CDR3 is TGCAGCGTCCATGTAAGGGTGCGGGGAGTGAACACTGAAGCTTTCTTT. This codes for CSVHVRVRGVNTEAFF.

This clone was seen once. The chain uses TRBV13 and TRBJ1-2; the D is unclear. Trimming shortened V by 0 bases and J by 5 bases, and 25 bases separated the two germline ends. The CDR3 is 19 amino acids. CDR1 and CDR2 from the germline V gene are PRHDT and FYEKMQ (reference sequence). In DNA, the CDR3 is TGTGCCAGCAGCTTAGGATTATTACCTGGGCCCGCGGCCCAATATGGCTACACCTTC. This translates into CASSLGLLPGPAAQYGYTF.

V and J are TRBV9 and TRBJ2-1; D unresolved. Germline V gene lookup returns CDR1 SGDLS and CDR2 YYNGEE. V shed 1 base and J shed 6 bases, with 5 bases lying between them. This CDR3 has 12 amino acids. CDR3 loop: CASSVNGNEQFF. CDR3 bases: TGTGCCAGCAGCGTAAATGGCAATGAGCAGTTCTTC.

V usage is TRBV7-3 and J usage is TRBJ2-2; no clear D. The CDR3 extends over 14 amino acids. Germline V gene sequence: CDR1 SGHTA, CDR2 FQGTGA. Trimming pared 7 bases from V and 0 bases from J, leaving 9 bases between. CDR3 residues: CASTKDANTGELFF. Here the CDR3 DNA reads TGTGCCAGCACTAAGGACGCGAACACCGGGGAGCTGTTTTTT.

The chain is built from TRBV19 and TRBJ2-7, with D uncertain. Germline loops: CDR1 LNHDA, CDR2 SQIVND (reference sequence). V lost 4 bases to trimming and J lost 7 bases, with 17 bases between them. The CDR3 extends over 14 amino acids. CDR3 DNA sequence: TGTGCCAGTAGTACCGGACCGACTGCATGGGAGCAGTACTTC. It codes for CASSTGPTAWEQYF. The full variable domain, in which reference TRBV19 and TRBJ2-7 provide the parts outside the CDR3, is DGGITQSPKYLFRKEGQNVTLSCEQNLNHDAMYWYRQDPGQGLRLIYYSQIVNDFQKGDIAEGYSVSREKKESFPLTVTSAQKNPTAFYLCASSTGPTAWEQYFGPGTRLTVT.

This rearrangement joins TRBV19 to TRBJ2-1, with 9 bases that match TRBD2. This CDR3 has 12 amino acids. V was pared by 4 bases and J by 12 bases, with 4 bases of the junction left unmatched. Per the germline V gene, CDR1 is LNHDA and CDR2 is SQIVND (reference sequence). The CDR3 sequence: CASSTLAGWQFF. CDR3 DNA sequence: TGTGCCAGTAGTACCCTAGCGGGATGGCAGTTCTTC.

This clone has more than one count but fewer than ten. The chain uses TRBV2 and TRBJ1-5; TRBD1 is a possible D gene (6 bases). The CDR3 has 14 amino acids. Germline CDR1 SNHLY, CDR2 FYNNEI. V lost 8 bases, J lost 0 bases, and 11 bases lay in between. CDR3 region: CASQRGSSNQPQHF. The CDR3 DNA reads TGTGCCAGCCAAAGGGGGAGTAGCAATCAGCCCCAGCATTTT.

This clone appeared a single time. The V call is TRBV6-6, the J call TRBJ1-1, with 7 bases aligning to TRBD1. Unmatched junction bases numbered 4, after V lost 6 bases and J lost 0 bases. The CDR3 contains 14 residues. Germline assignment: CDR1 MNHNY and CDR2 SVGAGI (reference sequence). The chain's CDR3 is CASRYGQVNTEAFF. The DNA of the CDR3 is TGTGCCAGCAGATATGGACAGGTGAACACTGAAGCTTTCTTT.

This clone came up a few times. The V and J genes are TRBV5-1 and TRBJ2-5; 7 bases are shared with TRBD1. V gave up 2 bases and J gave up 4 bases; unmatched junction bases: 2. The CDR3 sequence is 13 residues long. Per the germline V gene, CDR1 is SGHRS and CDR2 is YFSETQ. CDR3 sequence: CASSLQGRETQYF. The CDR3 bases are TGCGCCAGCAGCTTACAGGGGCGAGAGACCCAGTACTTC.

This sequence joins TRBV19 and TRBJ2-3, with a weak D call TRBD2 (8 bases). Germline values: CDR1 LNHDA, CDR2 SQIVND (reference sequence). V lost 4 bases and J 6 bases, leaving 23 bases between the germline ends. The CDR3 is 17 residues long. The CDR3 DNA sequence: TGTGCCAGTAGTACGGGACAGCGGGGGTCGTTTTCGGATACGCAGTATTTT. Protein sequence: CASSTGQRGSFSDTQYF.

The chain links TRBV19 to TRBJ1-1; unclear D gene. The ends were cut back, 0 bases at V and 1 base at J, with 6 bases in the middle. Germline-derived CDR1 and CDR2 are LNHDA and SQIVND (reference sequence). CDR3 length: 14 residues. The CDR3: CASSIDLWNTEAFF. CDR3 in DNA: TGTGCCAGTAGTATAGATCTCTGGAACACTGAAGCTTTCTTT.

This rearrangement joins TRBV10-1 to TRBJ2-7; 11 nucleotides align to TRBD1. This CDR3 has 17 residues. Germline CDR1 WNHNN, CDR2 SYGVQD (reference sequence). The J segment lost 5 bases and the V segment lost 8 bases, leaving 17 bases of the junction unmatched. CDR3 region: CASGTGGSLAGVHEQYF. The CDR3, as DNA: TGCGCCAGCGGGACAGGGGGGTCCTTGGCGGGAGTTCACGAGCAGTACTTC.

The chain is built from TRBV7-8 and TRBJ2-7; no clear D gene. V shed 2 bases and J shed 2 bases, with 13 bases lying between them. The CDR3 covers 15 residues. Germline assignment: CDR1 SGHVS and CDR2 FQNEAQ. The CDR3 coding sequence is TGTGCCAGCAGCTTACTTTCAGGCTACACCTACGAGCAGTACTTC. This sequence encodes CASSLLSGYTYEQYF.

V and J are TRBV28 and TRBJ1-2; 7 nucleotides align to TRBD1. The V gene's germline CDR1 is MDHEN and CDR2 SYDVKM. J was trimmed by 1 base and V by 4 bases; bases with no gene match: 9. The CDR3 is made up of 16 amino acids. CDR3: CASSSIMTGLNYGYTF. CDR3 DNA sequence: TGTGCCAGCAGTTCGATAATGACAGGGCTTAACTATGGCTACACCTTC.

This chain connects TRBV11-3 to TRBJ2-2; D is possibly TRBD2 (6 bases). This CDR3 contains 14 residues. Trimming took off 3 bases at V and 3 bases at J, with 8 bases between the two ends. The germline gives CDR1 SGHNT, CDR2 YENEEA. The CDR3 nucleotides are TGTGCCAGCAGCTTGCGCGGGGACACCGGGGAGCTGTTTTTT. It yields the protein CASSLRGDTGELFF.

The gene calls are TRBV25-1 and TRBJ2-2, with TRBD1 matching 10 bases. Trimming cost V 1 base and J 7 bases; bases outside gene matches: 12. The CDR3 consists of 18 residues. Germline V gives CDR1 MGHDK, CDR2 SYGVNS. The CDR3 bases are TGTGCCAGCAGTGAATCGCGAGCCGGGACAGGGGTTATCGGGGAGCTGTTTTTT. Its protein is CASSESRAGTGVIGELFF.

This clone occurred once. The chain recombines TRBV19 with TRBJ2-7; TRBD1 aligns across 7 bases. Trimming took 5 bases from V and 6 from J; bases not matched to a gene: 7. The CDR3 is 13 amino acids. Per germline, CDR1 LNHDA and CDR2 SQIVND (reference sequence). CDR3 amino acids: CASSEQDRAEQYF. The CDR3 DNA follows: TGTGCCAGTAGTGAGCAAGACAGGGCCGAGCAGTACTTC.

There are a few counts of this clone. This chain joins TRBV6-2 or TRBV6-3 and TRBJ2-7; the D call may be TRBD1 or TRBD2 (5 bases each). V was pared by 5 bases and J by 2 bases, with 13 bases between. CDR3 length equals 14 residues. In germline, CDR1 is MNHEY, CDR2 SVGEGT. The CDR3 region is CASSHPWGTYEQYF. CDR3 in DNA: TGTGCCAGCAGTCACCCATGGGGGACCTACGAGCAGTACTTC.